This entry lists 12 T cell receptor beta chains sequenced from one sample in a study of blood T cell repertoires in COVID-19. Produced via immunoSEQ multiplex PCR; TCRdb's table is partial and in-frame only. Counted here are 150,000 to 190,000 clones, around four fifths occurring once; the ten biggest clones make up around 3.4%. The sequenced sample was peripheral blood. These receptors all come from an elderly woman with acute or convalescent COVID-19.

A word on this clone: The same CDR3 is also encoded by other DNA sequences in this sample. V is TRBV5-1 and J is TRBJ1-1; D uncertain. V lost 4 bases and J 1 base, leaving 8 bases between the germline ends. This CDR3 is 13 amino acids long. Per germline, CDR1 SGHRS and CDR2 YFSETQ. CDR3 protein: CASSGGANTEAFF. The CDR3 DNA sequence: TGCGCCAGCAGCGGCGGCGCGAACACTGAAGCTTTCTTT.

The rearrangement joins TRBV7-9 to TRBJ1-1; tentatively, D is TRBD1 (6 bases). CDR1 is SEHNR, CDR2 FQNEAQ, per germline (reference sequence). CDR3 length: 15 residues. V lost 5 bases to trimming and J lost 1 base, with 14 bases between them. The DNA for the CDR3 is TGTGCCAGCAGCCTGTTTAGGACAGAGAACACTGAAGCTTTCTTT. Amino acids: CASSLFRTENTEAFF.

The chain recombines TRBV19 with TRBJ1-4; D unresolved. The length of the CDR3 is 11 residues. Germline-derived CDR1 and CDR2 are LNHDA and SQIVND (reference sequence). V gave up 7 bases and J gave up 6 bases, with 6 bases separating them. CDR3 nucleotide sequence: TGTGCCAGTATCCGCGATGAAAAACTGTTTTTT. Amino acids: CASIRDEKLFF.

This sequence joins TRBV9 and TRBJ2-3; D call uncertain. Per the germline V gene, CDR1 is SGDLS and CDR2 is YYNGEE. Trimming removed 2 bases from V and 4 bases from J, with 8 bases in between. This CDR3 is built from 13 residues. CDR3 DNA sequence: TGTGCCAGCAGCGTCGACTCCCCAGATACGCAGTATTTT. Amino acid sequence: CASSVDSPDTQYF.

The CDR3 coding sequence is TGTGCCAGCAGCCATTGGGGGGTACTAGTTAATGAGCAGTTCTTC. Its protein product is CASSHWGVLVNEQFF. The chain uses TRBV3-1 (or the pseudogene TRBV3-2) and TRBJ2-1; D might be TRBD2 (6 bases). CDR1 and CDR2 (germline): LGHDT, YNNKEL (reference sequence). The CDR3 has 15 amino acids. Trimming removed 3 bases at V and 7 bases at J, with 16 bases between.

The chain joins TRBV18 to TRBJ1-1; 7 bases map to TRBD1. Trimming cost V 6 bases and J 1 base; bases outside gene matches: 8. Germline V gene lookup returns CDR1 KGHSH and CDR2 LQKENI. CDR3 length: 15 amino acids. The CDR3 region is CASSPRTGPNTEAFF. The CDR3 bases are TGTGCCAGCTCTCCGCGGACAGGCCCGAACACTGAAGCTTTCTTT.

CDR3 region: CASSFGGARNSPLHF. In nucleotides, the CDR3 is TGTGCCAGCAGTTTTGGGGGGGCTAGGAATTCACCCCTCCACTTT. The chain couples TRBV27 to TRBJ1-6; a weak D match, TRBD1 (6 bases). V was trimmed by 3 bases and J by 7 bases, leaving 13 bases between them. This CDR3 spans 15 amino acids. Germline lookup yields CDR1 MNHEY and CDR2 SMNVEV (reference sequence).

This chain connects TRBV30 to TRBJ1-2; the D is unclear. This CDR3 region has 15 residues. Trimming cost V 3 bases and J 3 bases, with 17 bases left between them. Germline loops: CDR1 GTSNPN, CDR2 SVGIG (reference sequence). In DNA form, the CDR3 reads TGTGCCTGGAGACGCCGGTTATCGACTGACTATGGCTACACCTTC. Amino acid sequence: CAWRRRLSTDYGYTF.

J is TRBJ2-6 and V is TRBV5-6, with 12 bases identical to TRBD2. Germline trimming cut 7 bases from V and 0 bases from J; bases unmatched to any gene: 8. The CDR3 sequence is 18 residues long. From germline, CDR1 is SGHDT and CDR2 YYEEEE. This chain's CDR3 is CASLTSGSLGSGANVLTF. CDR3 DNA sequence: TGTGCCAGCCTGACTAGCGGGAGCCTTGGCTCTGGGGCCAACGTCCTGACTTTC.

The CDR3: CASSYEDTQYF. For the CDR3, the DNA is TGCGCCAGCAGCTACGAGGATACGCAGTATTTT. The chain has TRBV5-1 and TRBJ2-3, with no clear D. V lost 3 bases, J lost 6 bases, and 5 bases lay in between. The germline gives CDR1 SGHRS, CDR2 YFSETQ. The CDR3 has 11 residues.

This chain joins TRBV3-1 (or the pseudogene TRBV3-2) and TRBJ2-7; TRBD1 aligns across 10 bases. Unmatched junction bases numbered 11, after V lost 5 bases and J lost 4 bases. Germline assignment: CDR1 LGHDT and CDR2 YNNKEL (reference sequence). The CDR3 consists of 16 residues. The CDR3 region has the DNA TGTGCCAGCAGCTCCTACGGGACAGGGGTCTTATACGAGCAGTACTTC. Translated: CASSSYGTGVLYEQYF.

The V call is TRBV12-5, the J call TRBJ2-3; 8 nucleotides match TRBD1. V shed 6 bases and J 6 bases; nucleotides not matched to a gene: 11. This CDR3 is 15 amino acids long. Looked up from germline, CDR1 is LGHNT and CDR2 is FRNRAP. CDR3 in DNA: TGTGCTAGTGGACCCGACAGGGGTAGGTTGGATACGCAGTATTTT. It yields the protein CASGPDRGRLDTQYF.